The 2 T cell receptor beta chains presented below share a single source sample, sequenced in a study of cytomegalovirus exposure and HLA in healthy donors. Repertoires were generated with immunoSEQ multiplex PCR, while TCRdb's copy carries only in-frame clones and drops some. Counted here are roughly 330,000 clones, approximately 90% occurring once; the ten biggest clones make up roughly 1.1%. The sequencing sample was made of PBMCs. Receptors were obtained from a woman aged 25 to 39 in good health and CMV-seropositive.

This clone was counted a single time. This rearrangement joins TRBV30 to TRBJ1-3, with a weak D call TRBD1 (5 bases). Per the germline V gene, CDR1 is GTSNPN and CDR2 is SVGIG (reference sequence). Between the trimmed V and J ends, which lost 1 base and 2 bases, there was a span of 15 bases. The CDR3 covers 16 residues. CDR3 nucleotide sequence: TGTGCCTGGAGTGCGACTAGACAGACCCCTGGAAACACCATATATTTT. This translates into CAWSATRQTPGNTIYF.

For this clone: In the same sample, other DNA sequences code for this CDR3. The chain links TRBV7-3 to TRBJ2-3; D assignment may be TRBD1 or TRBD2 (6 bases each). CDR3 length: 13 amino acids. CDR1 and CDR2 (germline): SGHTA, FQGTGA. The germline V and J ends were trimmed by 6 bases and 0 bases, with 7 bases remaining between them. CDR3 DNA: TGTGCCAGCAGAGGGGGGAGCACAGATACGCAGTATTTT. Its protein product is CASRGGSTDTQYF.